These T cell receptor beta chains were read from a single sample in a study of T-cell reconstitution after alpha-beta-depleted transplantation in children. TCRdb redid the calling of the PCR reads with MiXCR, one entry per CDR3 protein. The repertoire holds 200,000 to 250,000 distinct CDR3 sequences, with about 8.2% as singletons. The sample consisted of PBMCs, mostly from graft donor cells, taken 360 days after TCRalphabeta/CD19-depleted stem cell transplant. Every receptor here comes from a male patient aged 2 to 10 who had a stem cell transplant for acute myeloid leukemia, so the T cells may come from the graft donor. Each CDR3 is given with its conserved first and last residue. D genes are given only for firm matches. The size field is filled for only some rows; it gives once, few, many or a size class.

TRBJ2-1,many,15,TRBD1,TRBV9,TGTGCCAGCAGCGTAGTGGGGACAGCGTACAATGAGCAGTTCTTC,CASSVVGTAYNEQFF
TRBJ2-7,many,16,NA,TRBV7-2,TGTGCCAGCAGCTTAGAGGGCCTCGGGGCCAACTACGAGCAGTACTTC,CASSLEGLGANYEQYF
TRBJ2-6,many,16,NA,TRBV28,TGTGCCAGCAGTTTATTCCTAGAGACTGGGGCCAACGTCCTGACTTTC,CASSLFLETGANVLTF
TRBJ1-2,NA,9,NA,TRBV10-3,TGTGCCATCGGCAATGGCTACACCTTC,CAIGNGYTF
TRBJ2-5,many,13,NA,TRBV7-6,TGCGCCAGCAGCCTGGCGGTCCAAGAGACCCAGTACTTC,CASSLAVQETQYF
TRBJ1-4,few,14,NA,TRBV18,TGTGCCAGCTCACCTCGTGGGGCGGATGAAAAACTGTTTTTT,CASSPRGADEKLFF
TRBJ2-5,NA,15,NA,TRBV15,TGTGCCACCAGCAGGGCTCGATTGGTAGAAGAGACCCAGTACTTC,CATSRARLVEETQYF
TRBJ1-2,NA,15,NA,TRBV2,TGTGCCAGCCCCGCTGGAGGCCTCTTGAACTATGGCTACACCTTC,CASPAGGLLNYGYTF
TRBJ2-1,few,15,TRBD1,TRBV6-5,TGTGCCAGCACCCACCGGGACAGCTCCTACAATGAGCAGTTCTTC,CASTHRDSSYNEQFF
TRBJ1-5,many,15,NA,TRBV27,TGTGCCAGCAGTAATAAGTGGGGGGGCAATCAGCCCCAGCATTTT,CASSNKWGGNQPQHF
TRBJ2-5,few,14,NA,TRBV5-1,TGCGCCAGCAGCTTGGACAGGGAGGGGGAGACCCAGTACTTC,CASSLDREGETQYF
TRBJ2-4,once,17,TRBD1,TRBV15,TGTGCCACCAGCAGAAGGACAGGAGGTTGGGCCAAAAACATTCAGTACTTC,CATSRRTGGWAKNIQYF
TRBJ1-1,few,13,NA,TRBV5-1,TGCGCCAGCAGCTTGGAGGGTCCGACTGAAGCTTTCTTT,CASSLEGPTEAFF
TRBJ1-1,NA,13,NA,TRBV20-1,TGCAAAGCCAGGGTTCACCGCCGGGGTGAAGCTTTCTTT,CKARVHRRGEAFF
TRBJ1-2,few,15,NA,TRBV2,TGTGCCAGCAGTGAGCAAGGGGCAGGGCCCTATGGCTACACCTTC,CASSEQGAGPYGYTF
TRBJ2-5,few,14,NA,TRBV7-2,TGTGCCAGCAGCTTAGTTCTAACCCAAGAGACCCAGTACTTC,CASSLVLTQETQYF
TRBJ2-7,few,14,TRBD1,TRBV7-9,TGTGCCAGCAGCCGGGACAGTAATGGATACGAGCAGTACTTC,CASSRDSNGYEQYF
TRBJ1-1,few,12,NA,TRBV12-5,TGTGCTAGTGGCTTGACGGGCACTGAAGCTTTCTTT,CASGLTGTEAFF
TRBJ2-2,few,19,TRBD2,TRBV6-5,TGTGCCAGCAGTTATGTCCCAGCGGGGGGGCCGTCGAACACCGGGGAGCTGTTTTTT,CASSYVPAGGPSNTGELFF
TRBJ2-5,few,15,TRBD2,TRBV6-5,TGTGCCAGCAGTTACTCGGCTAGCGGGGCAGAGACCCAGTACTTC,CASSYSASGAETQYF
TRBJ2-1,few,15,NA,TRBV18,TGTGCCAGCTCACCCAATAGGCCCTCCTTGAATGAGCAGTTCTTC,CASSPNRPSLNEQFF
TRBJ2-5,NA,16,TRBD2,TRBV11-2,TGTGCCAGCAGCCCTTCTAGCGGGGGGGCGTGGGAGACCCAGTACTTC,CASSPSSGGAWETQYF
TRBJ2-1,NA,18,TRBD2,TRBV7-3,TGTGCCAGCAGCTGGCTAGCGGGGGGCCGGGGGGCCTACAATGAGCAGTTCTTC,CASSWLAGGRGAYNEQFF
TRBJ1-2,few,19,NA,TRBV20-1,TGCAGTGCTAGAGGCGGGGAGGATAGCACAGGGCCGTCTTTCTATGGCTACACCTTC,CSARGGEDSTGPSFYGYTF
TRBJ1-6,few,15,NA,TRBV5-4,TGTGCCAGCAGCTTGAGGCCTCTCTATAATTCACCCCTCCACTTT,CASSLRPLYNSPLHF
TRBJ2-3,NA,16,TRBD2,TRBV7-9,TGTGCCAGCAGCCCCGGACTAGCACCACCCACAGATACGCAGTATTTT,CASSPGLAPPTDTQYF